This TCR beta chain was obtained from a study of cytomegalovirus exposure and HLA in healthy donors. Across the whole study: From 150 million to 200 million T cells, an earlier analysis saw approximately 120 million unique TCR beta sequences.

Germline V gene lookup returns CDR1 MDHEN and CDR2 SYDVKM. The ends lost 7 bases at V and 7 bases at J; junction bases unmatched: 8. The length of the CDR3 is 13 residues. As for the donors, each was a healthy bone marrow donor. Note on this clone: Its antigen is unidentified.

PCR used 60 Vbeta primers and 13 Jbeta primers. Only in-frame clones appear in the TCRdb table, and some are missing; sequencing was by immunoSEQ multiplex PCR. The profile covers some 150,000 clones, with 79% appearing a single time and 2.1% taken by the ten largest. Study-wide points: Further analysis, carried out later, found HLA-associated TCR beta chains more clonally expanded than equally common other chains.

The sequence was obtained from a man aged 35-49 years in good health and CMV-seronegative. This chain joins TRBV28 and TRBJ2-7; 9 nucleotides line up with TRBD2. The material sequenced was PBMCs. Here the CDR3 DNA reads TGTGCCAGCACCTCAGCGGGAGGAGGTGAGCAGTACTTC. This codes for CASTSAGGGEQYF.